Shown below are 11 T cell receptor beta chains from a single sample sequenced in a study of early T cells in non-severe SARS-CoV-2 infection. MiXCR, applied by TCRdb to the 5' RACE reads, yields one record per CDR3 protein. The table lists under 70,000 distinct CDR3 sequences, 9.5% to 13% of them singletons, with 3.8% in the top ten. Sequenced: whole blood. The receptors were gathered from an adult who was a healthcare worker with PCR-confirmed SARS-CoV-2 infection or an uninfected control (not recorded which).

In its sample, this clonotype was seen many times. This chain connects TRBV2 to TRBJ2-7; TRBD1 might be the D (6 bases). Trimming took off 5 bases at V and 6 bases at J, with 20 bases between the two ends. The CDR3 loop spans 15 amino acids. The V gene's germline CDR1 is SNHLY and CDR2 FYNNEI. The CDR3 DNA follows: TGTGCCAGCAGTCCCCGTAGGACAGTGCAGAGCGAGCAGTACTTC. Its protein is CASSPRRTVQSEQYF.

This clonotype was detected ten times or more. This sequence joins TRBV28 and TRBJ2-5; D possibly corresponds to TRBD2 (6 bases). The CDR3 is made up of 15 amino acids. The germline gives CDR1 MDHEN, CDR2 SYDVKM. V shed 5 bases and J shed 5 bases, with 18 bases lying between them. CDR3 amino acids: CASSPPSRRGETQYF. The CDR3 region has the DNA TGTGCCAGCAGTCCCCCATCTAGGAGGGGCGAGACCCAGTACTTC.

A remark on this clonotype: A single base separates this from a much larger clone, so it may be a read error. This chain connects TRBV11-2 to TRBJ2-2; either TRBD1 or TRBD2 may fit D (5 bases each). CDR3 length: 16 residues. From germline, CDR1 is SGHAT and CDR2 FQNNGV. Trimming cost V 3 bases and J 2 bases, with 13 bases left between them. The chain's CDR3 is CASSFFGTLNTGELFF. For the CDR3, the DNA is TGTGCCAGCAGCTTCTTCGGGACCCTTAACACCGGGGAGCTGTTTTTT.

This clonotype was observed a few times. The chain employs TRBV4-1 and TRBJ1-1; D call uncertain. This CDR3 contains 14 residues. Trimming removed 1 base from V and 0 bases from J, with 6 bases in between. CDR1 is MGHRA and CDR2 is YSYEKL in the germline V gene. For the CDR3, the DNA is TGCGCCAGCAGCCAAGGAACATTGAACACTGAAGCTTTCTTT. Translating it yields CASSQGTLNTEAFF.

In its sample, this clonotype was seen once. This may be a read error: a much more frequent sequence differs by one nucleotide. The V call is TRBV7-3, the J call TRBJ1-1; possibly TRBD1 for D (5 bases). The germline V gene encodes CDR1 SGHTA and CDR2 FQGTGA. Trimming took 5 bases from V and 1 from J, leaving 14 bases between them. The CDR3 contains 15 residues. The CDR3 sequence: CASSIQSQGNTEAFF. The CDR3 bases are TGTGCCAGCAGCATACAGTCGCAGGGGAACACTGAAGCTTTCTTT.

This clonotype was counted many times. This chain uses TRBV20-1 with TRBJ2-7; D gene ambiguous. V gave up 0 bases and J gave up 1 base, with 10 bases separating them. Germline-derived CDR1 and CDR2 are DFQATT and SNEGSKA (reference sequence). The CDR3 covers 14 residues. CDR3: CSARDSYGSYEQYF. The CDR3, as DNA: TGCAGTGCTAGAGATAGTTACGGATCCTACGAGCAGTACTTC.

This clonotype turned up a few times. The chain combines TRBV7-2 with TRBJ2-7; D is perhaps TRBD1 (6 bases). With 2 bases removed from V and 1 base from J, the gap between germline ends came to 18 bases. CDR3 length equals 17 residues. Germline values: CDR1 SGHTA, CDR2 FQGNSA. DNA of the CDR3: TGTGCCAGCAGCTTACCCCTCCGGGACATCAGTTCCTACGAGCAGTACTTC. Amino acid sequence: CASSLPLRDISSYEQYF.

This clonotype was seen ten or more times. The rearrangement uses TRBV6-5 and TRBJ1-2; 9 bases map to TRBD1. After removal of 0 bases from V and 2 bases from J, the junction contained 16 bases not matched to a gene. Per germline, CDR1 MNHEY and CDR2 SVGAGI. The CDR3 runs 20 residues. CDR3 coding DNA: TGTGCCAGCAGTTACTCAGGCCTAGGACAGGGGTCTTTACAAAACTATGGCTACACCTTC. This encodes CASSYSGLGQGSLQNYGYTF.

Only one count was recorded for this clonotype. This sequence joins TRBV11-2 and TRBJ1-1; tentative D call: TRBD1 (6 bases). This CDR3 has 15 residues. Deletions cut 4 bases from V and 3 bases from J, with 15 bases between. Germline V gene sequence: CDR1 SGHAT, CDR2 FQNNGV. CDR3 protein: CASSSLKGGDTEAFF. DNA for the CDR3: TGTGCCAGCAGCTCCCTTAAGGGGGGGGACACTGAAGCTTTCTTT.

At least ten counts were recorded for this clonotype. The J gene is TRBJ2-7, the V gene TRBV6-5; 7 nucleotides line up with TRBD1. V lost 0 bases, J lost 0 bases, and 11 bases stayed unmatched. Germline loops: CDR1 MNHEY, CDR2 SVGAGI. This CDR3 is 18 amino acids long. CDR3: CASSYSSTGDFSSYEQYF. CDR3 sequence (DNA): TGTGCCAGCAGTTACTCGAGCACAGGGGATTTTAGCTCCTACGAGCAGTACTTC.

This clonotype was counted ten times or more. The chain carries TRBV5-1 and TRBJ2-7; 10 bases are a match to TRBD1. Losses at the gene ends were 4 bases for V and 5 bases for J; bases not matched to a gene: 6. The length of the CDR3 is 14 residues. Germline lookup yields CDR1 SGHRS and CDR2 YFSETQ. As DNA, the CDR3 is TGCGCCAGCAGCCCGGGACAGGGGAGGGACGAGCAGTACTTC. Amino acids: CASSPGQGRDEQYF.